This entry lists 18 T cell receptor beta chains sequenced from one sample in a study of beta chain features in type 1 diabetes. No antigen has been assigned to these receptors. Expressed TCRB transcripts were sequenced after all isolated RNA was converted to cDNA. Assay: immunoSEQ multiplex PCR; the TCRdb copy retains only in-frame clones and omits some. The sample has over 150,000 clones; around 8.6% are singletons. Study-wide results and caveats: Significant though moderate, a shortening of TCRB CDR3s appeared in all four CD4+ subsets of Type 1 diabetes patients.

Material for sequencing was central memory CD4+ T cells from blood. These receptors were obtained from a woman under 30 with type 1 diabetes.

This clone was observed a few times. This chain connects TRBV4-3 to TRBJ1-2; 7 bases map to TRBD1. The germline V gene encodes CDR1 LGHNA and CDR2 YSLEER. The CDR3 extends over 15 amino acids. Trimming at V came to 1 base and at J to 5 bases, leaving 7 bases not matched to a gene. The CDR3 DNA reads as TGCGCCAGCAGCCAAGCTATGGCAGGGGGTTATGGCTACACCTTC. Amino acids: CASSQAMAGGYGYTF.

This clone was seen only a few times. V gene TRBV29-1 combines with J gene TRBJ2-3; 12 bases are a match to TRBD2. Germline CDR1 SQVTM, CDR2 ANQGSEA. Trimming removed 5 bases from V and 2 bases from J; junction bases left unmatched: 8. This CDR3 contains 16 residues. CDR3 loop: CSVTGLAGTATDTQYF. CDR3 nucleotides: TGCAGCGTTACGGGACTAGCGGGCACCGCCACAGATACGCAGTATTTT.

The gene calls are TRBV28 and TRBJ1-1; the D is unclear. The CDR3 loop spans 12 amino acids. Germline V CDR1 and CDR2: MDHEN, SYDVKM. V was shortened by 6 bases and J by 5 bases, with 10 bases between the two germline ends. CDR3 protein: CASRPGVTEAFF. The CDR3 nucleotides are TGTGCCAGCAGGCCCGGGGTGACTGAAGCTTTCTTT.

V and J are TRBV2 and TRBJ2-5; 7 nucleotides line up with TRBD1. From germline, CDR1 is SNHLY and CDR2 FYNNEI. V lost 6 bases, J lost 0 bases, and 4 bases stayed unmatched. The CDR3 has 14 residues. In nucleotides, the CDR3 is TGTGCCAGCAGATTGGGACAGAACCAAGAGACCCAGTACTTC. Translating gives CASRLGQNQETQYF. The entire variable domain, with the rest obtained from reference TRBV2 and TRBJ2-5, is as follows: EPEVTQTPSHQVTQMGQEVILRCVPISNHLYFYWYRQILGQKVEFLVSFYNNEISEKSEIFDDQFSVERPDGSNFTLKIRSTKLEDSAMYFCASRLGQNQETQYFGPGTRLLVL.

The rearrangement uses TRBV10-3 and TRBJ1-2; unclear D gene. The CDR3 sequence is 16 residues long. CDR1 is ENHRY, CDR2 SYGVKD, per germline. V was cut by 3 bases and J by 6 bases, with 20 bases left in between. The CDR3 nucleotides are TGTGCCATCAGTGACCCCTTGGGAAAGCGGTCAGATGGCTACACCTTC. Protein product: CAISDPLGKRSDGYTF.

The chain employs TRBV4-3 and TRBJ2-7, with 9 bases matching TRBD1. The V gene's germline CDR1 is LGHNA and CDR2 YSLEER. Losses at the gene ends were 4 bases for V and 6 bases for J; bases not matched to a gene: 7. This CDR3 has 14 amino acids. DNA of the CDR3: TGCGCCAGCAGCCTGGGACAGGGATATTTCGAGCAGTACTTC. Residues: CASSLGQGYFEQYF.

The J gene is TRBJ1-2, the V gene TRBV18; 7 bases are shared with TRBD1. Trimming took 0 bases from V and 8 from J; bases not matched to a gene: 3. Germline V gene lookup returns CDR1 KGHSH and CDR2 LQKENI. This CDR3 spans 13 amino acids. The CDR3 coding sequence is TGTGCCAGCTCACCACCCCAGGGGGGAGGCTACACCTTC. Encoded protein: CASSPPQGGGYTF.

The chain has TRBV7-2 and TRBJ2-7, with D possibly TRBD1 on 6 matching bases. Germline CDR1 SGHTA, CDR2 FQGNSA. The CDR3 contains 13 residues. Trimming left V 4 bases short and J 4 bases short, with 11 bases between. This CDR3 is CASSSWTDYEQYF. DNA of the CDR3: TGTGCCAGCAGCTCGTGGACAGATTACGAGCAGTACTTC.

This clone has only a few counts. The chain is built from TRBV15 and TRBJ2-3, with TRBD2 matching 7 bases. This CDR3 region has 14 residues. After removal of 1 base from V and 4 bases from J, the junction contained 2 bases not matched to a gene. CDR1 LNHNV and CDR2 YYDKDF come from the germline V gene (reference sequence). The DNA of the CDR3 is TGTGCCACCAGCAGAGGGACTAGTCCAGATACGCAGTATTTT. It codes for CATSRGTSPDTQYF.

The chain combines TRBV7-8 with TRBJ1-6, with unresolved D. The germline CDR1 and CDR2 sequences are SGHVS and FQNEAQ. The CDR3 extends over 13 amino acids. V lost 1 base and J lost 10, with 8 bases in between. CDR3 sequence reads: CASSLESRSPLHF. The CDR3 nucleotides read TGTGCCAGCAGCTTAGAGTCCAGGTCACCCCTCCACTTT.

The chain links TRBV7-2 to TRBJ2-3, with 9 nucleotides matching TRBD2. Germline assignment: CDR1 SGHTA and CDR2 FQGNSA. After removal of 7 bases from V and 4 bases from J, the junction contained 6 bases not matched to a gene. There are 14 residues in the CDR3. CDR3 DNA: TGTGCCAGCACCGCTAGCGGGAACTCAGATACGCAGTATTTT. This encodes CASTASGNSDTQYF.

The CDR3 DNA reads as TGTGCCAGCACCCTGGGACTAGCGGGAGTAGGTGAGCAGTTCTTC. Protein: CASTLGLAGVGEQFF. The chain is built from TRBV6-5 and TRBJ2-1; 14 bases agree with TRBD2. V lost 7 bases and J lost 9; bases outside the gene matches: 8. Germline-derived CDR1 and CDR2 are MNHEY and SVGAGI. The CDR3 has 15 residues.

This clone was recorded a few times. The rearrangement uses TRBV15 and TRBJ1-5; D remains ambiguous. V was trimmed by 5 bases and J by 3 bases, leaving 8 bases between them. Germline-derived CDR1 and CDR2 are LNHNV and YYDKDF (reference sequence). This CDR3 comprises 13 residues. The CDR3 region is CATSGRDNQPQHF. CDR3 nucleotides: TGTGCCACCAGCGGGCGGGACAATCAGCCCCAGCATTTT.

The chain links TRBV7-9 to TRBJ1-1, with a possible D match to TRBD1 (6 bases). The CDR3 is made up of 15 amino acids. V was shortened by 6 bases and J by 2 bases, with 16 bases between the two germline ends. Germline CDR1 and CDR2: SEHNR and FQNEAQ (reference sequence). CDR3 coding DNA: TGTGCCAGCAGGCCAAAGGACAGACTTAACACTGAAGCTTTCTTT. Translating it yields CASRPKDRLNTEAFF.

The V gene is TRBV5-1, the J gene TRBJ2-3; D possibly corresponds to TRBD2 (5 bases). CDR3 length: 13 residues. Trimming shortened V by 4 bases and J by 4 bases, and 10 bases separated the two germline ends. Germline CDR1 is SGHRS and CDR2 is YFSETQ. Written as DNA, the CDR3 is TGCGCCAGCAGCCGGAGGAGATCAGATACGCAGTATTTT. Translated, it gives CASSRRRSDTQYF.

This sequence joins TRBV28 and TRBJ1-3, with D possibly TRBD1 on 5 matching bases. From germline, CDR1 is MDHEN and CDR2 SYDVKM. The V and J ends lost 6 bases and 4 bases respectively, with 10 bases between them. This CDR3 contains 13 residues. The CDR3 is CASRQGYGNTIYF. CDR3 nucleotide sequence: TGTGCCAGCAGGCAGGGTTACGGAAACACCATATATTTT.

A few counts support this clone. The chain uses TRBV11-3 and TRBJ2-1; 7 bases are shared with TRBD2. The CDR3 is 14 amino acids. The J segment lost 7 bases and the V segment lost 1 base, leaving 4 bases of the junction unmatched. Germline V gene sequence: CDR1 SGHNT, CDR2 YENEEA. CDR3 residues: CASSLVQGGNEQFF. In DNA form, the CDR3 reads TGTGCCAGCAGCTTAGTGCAGGGAGGGAATGAGCAGTTCTTC.

In its sample, this clone was seen a few times. The chain has TRBV5-6 and TRBJ1-4; possibly TRBD1 for D (6 bases). Trimming left V 7 bases short and J 8 bases short, with 15 bases between. The CDR3 has 13 amino acids. Germline V gene lookup returns CDR1 SGHDT and CDR2 YYEEEE. CDR3 in amino acids: CASGAGAEEKLFF. The CDR3 DNA reads as TGTGCCAGCGGGGCAGGGGCGGAGGAAAAACTGTTTTTT.